This T cell receptor (beta chain) appears in the sequencing data of a study of blood T cell repertoires in COVID-19. Background on the study: Samples taken during acute and convalescent COVID-19 were collected in the United States, Italy and Spain.

Sequencing used immunoSEQ multiplex PCR; TCRdb keeps in-frame clones, though not all of them. The data show about 370,000 clones, approximately 92% seen once. The sample taken for sequencing was PBMCs or T cells enriched from blood (not recorded which). This sequence was found in a man aged 18 to 35 who had recovered from COVID-19.

The DNA of the CDR3 is TGTGCCAGCAGGGCCCCCATGAACACTGAAGCTTTCTTT. It encodes CASRAPMNTEAFF. This chain joins TRBV19 and TRBJ1-1; D possibly corresponds to TRBD1 (5 bases). CDR3 length: 13 residues. Trimming shortened V by 9 bases and J by 0 bases, and 11 bases separated the two germline ends. Germline CDR1 and CDR2: LNHDA and SQIVND (reference sequence).